This entry features one T cell receptor (beta chain) sequence. The antigen remains undetermined. The source of the sample is a study of cytomegalovirus exposure and HLA in healthy donors. The CDR3 is 16 amino acids. V was shortened by 0 bases and J by 3 bases, with 15 bases between the two germline ends. Germline CDR1 and CDR2: SGHDN and FVKESK. Study-wide points: Cytomegalovirus status was reportedly diagnosed by the classifier with high sensitivity and specificity. TCR beta chains numbering approximately 150 were designated cytomegalovirus-associated.

The table came from immunoSEQ multiplex PCR; TCRdb's copy has only in-frame clones and leaves some out. This sample has under 200,000 clones, with about 89% found just once. The sequenced sample consisted of PBMCs. The source is a woman aged 18-29 years in good health and CMV-seropositive. The V call is TRBV14, the J call TRBJ2-7, with D possibly being TRBD1 (6 bases). CDR3 nucleotides: TGTGCCAGCAGCCAAGATCGAGGGGGTTCCGGCTACGAGCAGTACTTC. It encodes CASSQDRGGSGYEQYF.